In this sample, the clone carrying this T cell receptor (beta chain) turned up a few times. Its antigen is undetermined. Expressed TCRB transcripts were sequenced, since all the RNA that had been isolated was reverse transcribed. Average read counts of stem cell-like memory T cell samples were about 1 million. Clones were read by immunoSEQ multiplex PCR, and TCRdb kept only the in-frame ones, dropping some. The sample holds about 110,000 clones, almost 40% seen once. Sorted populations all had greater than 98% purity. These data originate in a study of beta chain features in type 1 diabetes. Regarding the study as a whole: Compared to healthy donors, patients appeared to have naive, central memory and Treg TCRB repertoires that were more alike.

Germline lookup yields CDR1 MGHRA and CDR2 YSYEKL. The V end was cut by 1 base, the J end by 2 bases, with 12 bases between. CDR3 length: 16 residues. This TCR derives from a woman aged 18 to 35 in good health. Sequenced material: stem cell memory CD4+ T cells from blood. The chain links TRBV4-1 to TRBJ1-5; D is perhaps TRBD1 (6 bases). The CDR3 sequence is CASSQGRGSGNQPQHF. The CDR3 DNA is TGCGCCAGCAGCCAAGGAAGGGGGTCGGGCAATCAGCCCCAGCATTTT.